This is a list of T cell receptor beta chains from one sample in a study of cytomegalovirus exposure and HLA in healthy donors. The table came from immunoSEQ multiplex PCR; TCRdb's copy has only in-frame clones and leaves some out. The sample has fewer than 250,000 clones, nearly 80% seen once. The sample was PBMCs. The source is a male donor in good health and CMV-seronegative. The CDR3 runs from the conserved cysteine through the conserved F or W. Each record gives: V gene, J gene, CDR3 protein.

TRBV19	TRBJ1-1	CASSSWNTEAFF
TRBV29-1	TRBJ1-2	CSVHDSYANYGYTF
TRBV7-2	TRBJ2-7	CASSFSGVLSYEQYF
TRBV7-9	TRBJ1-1	CASSPVAGLWNTEAFF
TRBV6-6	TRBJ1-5	CASGGGVSNQPQHF
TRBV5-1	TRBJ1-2	CASSLAQGPSGYTF
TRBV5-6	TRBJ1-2	CASSSPRTSDYGYTF
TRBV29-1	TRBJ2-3	CSVESGGWADTQYF
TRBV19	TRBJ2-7	CASSVAGQSSYEQYF
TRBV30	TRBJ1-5	CAWPGGSNQPQHF
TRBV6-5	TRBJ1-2	CASSYSGGVYGYTF
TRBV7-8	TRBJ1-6	CASSTGTDSNSPLHF
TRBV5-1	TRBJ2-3	CASSLRAGGFTDTQYF
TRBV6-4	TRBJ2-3	CASSIERGGADTQYF
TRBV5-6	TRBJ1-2	CASSPDGQGNYGYTF
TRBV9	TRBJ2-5	CASSGTPGQETQYF
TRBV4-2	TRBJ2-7	CASSRTGGPGDEQYF
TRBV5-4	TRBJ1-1	CASSSDRATEAFF
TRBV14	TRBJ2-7	CASSHRTPPYEQYF
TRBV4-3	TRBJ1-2	CASSQDLRDLGYGYTF
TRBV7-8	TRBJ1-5	CASSPDRASNQPQHF
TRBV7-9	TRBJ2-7	CASSTPPTGSYEQYF
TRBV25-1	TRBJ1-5	CASSEYQGDQPQHF
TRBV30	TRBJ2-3	CAWSPTEAGLPSTDTQYF
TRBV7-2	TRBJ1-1	CASGGGGNTEAFF
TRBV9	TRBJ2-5	CASSVGLAGTYQEQYF
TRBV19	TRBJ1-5	CASSRQNEGVGDVLNQPQHF
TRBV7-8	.	CASSPQRIQTGELFF
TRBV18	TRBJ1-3	CASSPKTGSSGNTIYF
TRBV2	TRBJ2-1	CASSPEWGGGEQFF
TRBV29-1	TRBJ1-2	CSVDDGGWGYGYTF
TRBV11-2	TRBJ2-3	CASSHSGGPVDTQYF
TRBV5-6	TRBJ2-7	CASSLRQGMNEQYF
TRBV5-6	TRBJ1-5	CASSPGPGPQHF
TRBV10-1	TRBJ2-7	CAIMIRGKGGYEQYF
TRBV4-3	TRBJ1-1	CASSQDTAGNTEAFF
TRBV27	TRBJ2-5	CASSDQGYQETQYF
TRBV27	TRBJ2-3	CASSLRRSADTQYF
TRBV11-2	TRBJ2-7	CASSPSGISYEQYF
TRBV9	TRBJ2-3	CASSVEHTNTQYF
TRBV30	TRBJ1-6	CAWSGDRVNSPLHF
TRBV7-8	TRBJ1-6	CASSLGTDTNSPLHF
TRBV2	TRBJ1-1	CASSRTGGYFF
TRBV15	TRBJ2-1	CATSRDQGQGANEQFF
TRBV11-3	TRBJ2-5	CASSPKDRGQETQYF
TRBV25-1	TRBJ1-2	CASRGDRSNYGYTF
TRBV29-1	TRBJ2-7	CSVETTASLQAAYEQYF
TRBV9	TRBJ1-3	CASSGGGGNTIYF
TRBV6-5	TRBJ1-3	CASSYGGTGLGNTIYF
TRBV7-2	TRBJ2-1	CASSLGQGRHNEQFF
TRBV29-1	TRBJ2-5	CSVVDSGGAGSETQYF
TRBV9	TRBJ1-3	CASSASGNTIYF
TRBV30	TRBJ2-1	CAWSELHEARDEQFF
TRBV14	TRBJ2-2	CASSLIQGANTGELFF
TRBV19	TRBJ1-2	CASSTEGGDLYGYTF
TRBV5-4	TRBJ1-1	CASSFYRGEDPNTEAFF
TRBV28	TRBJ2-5	CASSPRLAGVQETQYF
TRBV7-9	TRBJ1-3	CASSPPDNSGNTIYF
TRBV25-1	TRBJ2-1	CASSEGPLLGSGTGMIF
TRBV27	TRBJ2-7	CASSSPDRINYYEQYF